The 28 T cell receptor beta chains below come from one sample, sequenced in a study of blood T cell repertoires in COVID-19 (dated by TCRdb to 2020 to 2021). The library was generated by the immunoSEQ multiplex PCR assay. Here the immuneACCESS table is served through TCRdb, limited to in-frame sequences with V and J called. Missing clones are a known gap in these copies; in checked studies unresolved V genes cover under half, and the rest lacks a known reason. The sample table holds just under 40,000 clones, of which approximately 96% were seen once. Over 4% of the sample goes to the ten largest clones. Sequenced material: peripheral blood. These receptors were obtained from a human donor with active COVID-19. The donor label of this sample is uncertain.

V and J are TRBV3-1 (or the pseudogene TRBV3-2) and TRBJ2-1, with 10 bases fitting TRBD2. The CDR3 is 14 residues long. Germline loops: CDR1 LGHDT, CDR2 YNNKEL (reference sequence). With V trimmed by 1 base and J by 6 bases, 0 bases remained unmatched. The CDR3 DNA reads TGTGCCAGCAGCCAAGGGACTAGCGGCAATGAGCAGTTCTTC. This encodes CASSQGTSGNEQFF.

The V gene is TRBV5-1, the J gene TRBJ2-5; no clear D. V was clipped by 5 bases and J by 4 bases, with 9 bases between them. The CDR3 runs 12 residues. The germline V gene encodes CDR1 SGHRS and CDR2 YFSETQ. CDR3 coding DNA: TGCGCCAGCAGTCAGTCCTTAGAGACCCAGTACTTC. Protein sequence: CASSQSLETQYF.

This clone was seen only once. The chain links TRBV10-3 to TRBJ2-3; tentatively, D is TRBD2 (6 bases). CDR1 is ENHRY, CDR2 SYGVKD, per germline. The ends were cut back, 4 bases at V and 2 bases at J, with 16 bases in the middle. The CDR3 covers 16 residues. The CDR3 reads CAISAAPAGYTDTQYF. The CDR3 region has the DNA TGTGCCATCAGTGCCGCTCCCGCGGGGTACACAGATACGCAGTATTTT.

This sequence joins TRBV7-2 and TRBJ2-5, with a tentative D call TRBD2 (6 bases). The CDR3 consists of 15 residues. Germline V gene sequence: CDR1 SGHTA, CDR2 FQGNSA. Trimming removed 5 bases from V and 5 bases from J, with 18 bases in between. The CDR3 here is CASSPLGGDAETQYF. The CDR3 DNA reads TGTGCCAGCAGCCCGTTGGGCGGGGACGCGGAGACCCAGTACTTC.

The chain uses TRBV5-6 and TRBJ1-2; D possibly corresponds to TRBD1 (6 bases). V was clipped by 3 bases and J by 6 bases, with 18 bases between them. Germline V lookup: CDR1 SGHDT, CDR2 YYEEEE. The CDR3 contains 15 residues. CDR3 in amino acids: CASSSRTVRIDGYTF. The CDR3, as DNA: TGTGCCAGCAGCTCGAGGACAGTAAGGATCGATGGCTACACCTTC.

This clone showed up just once. V gene TRBV6-5 combines with J gene TRBJ2-7, with D perhaps TRBD2 (7 bases). The CDR3 spans 14 residues. Germline lookup yields CDR1 MNHEY and CDR2 SVGAGI. V lost 7 bases and J 0 bases, leaving 13 bases between the germline ends. The CDR3 DNA reads TGTGCCAGCACCGAGGGGGGGCTCTCCTACGAGCAGTACTTC. This sequence encodes CASTEGGLSYEQYF.

The genes are TRBV2 and TRBJ2-5; TRBD2 might be the D (6 bases). The CDR3 contains 13 residues. The germline gives CDR1 SNHLY, CDR2 FYNNEI. The chain's CDR3 is CANSGRTQETQYF. The CDR3 DNA is TGTGCTAATAGCGGAAGGACTCAAGAGACCCAGTACTTC.

This chain connects TRBV4-3 to TRBJ2-3; 7 nucleotides line up with TRBD2. The CDR3 is made up of 19 amino acids. Germline loops: CDR1 LGHNA, CDR2 YSLEER. Losses at the gene ends were 1 base for V and 2 bases for J; bases not matched to a gene: 15. CDR3 nucleotides: TGCGCCAGCAGCCAAGCGGGGTATGGGAAGCGGGGCCTCACAGATACGCAGTATTTT. It translates to CASSQAGYGKRGLTDTQYF.

In this sample, this clone turned up a few times. V is TRBV5-5 and J is TRBJ1-6; D is possibly TRBD1 (5 bases). Germline CDR1 SGHKS, CDR2 YYEKEE (reference sequence). The CDR3 runs to 16 residues. Trimming took 0 bases from V and 4 from J, leaving 11 bases between them. The CDR3 DNA reads TGTGCCAGCAGCTTGGCCCCGACAGAATATAATTCACCCCTCCACTTT. Protein sequence: CASSLAPTEYNSPLHF.

This chain joins TRBV7-6 and TRBJ2-1, with 11 bases lining up with TRBD2. Per the germline V gene, CDR1 is SGHVS and CDR2 is FNYEAQ. The CDR3 is 21 residues long. V was pared by 5 bases and J by 0 bases, with 18 bases of the junction left unmatched. The CDR3 coding sequence is TGTGCCAGCAGCAAAAGAAGGCCTAGCGGGGGGTCCTTGAGCTCCTACAATGAGCAGTTCTTC. Translating it yields CASSKRRPSGGSLSSYNEQFF.

The genes are TRBV27 and TRBJ2-7; possible D gene TRBD2, 5 bases. The CDR3 spans 15 residues. CDR1 is MNHEY and CDR2 is SMNVEV in the germline V gene (reference sequence). V gave up 5 bases and J gave up 7 bases, with 21 bases separating them. This CDR3 is CASSRRTPSVSEQYF. The CDR3 nucleotides read TGTGCCAGCAGTCGGAGGACCCCTTCGGTTTCAGAGCAGTACTTC.

This sequence joins TRBV19 and TRBJ1-4; TRBD1 is a possible D gene (6 bases). This CDR3 is 14 amino acids long. Trimming shortened V by 4 bases and J by 3 bases, and 9 bases separated the two germline ends. The germline CDR1 and CDR2 sequences are LNHDA and SQIVND (reference sequence). The CDR3 spells CASSTAGANEKLFF. The CDR3, as DNA: TGTGCCAGTAGTACGGCAGGGGCTAATGAAAAACTGTTTTTT.

The CDR3 loop reads CASSTGTTEQFF. DNA of the CDR3: TGTGCCAGCAGCACCGGGACAACCGAGCAGTTCTTC. V gene TRBV13 combines with J gene TRBJ2-1, with D perhaps matching TRBD1 (6 bases). This CDR3 is built from 12 residues. Germline values: CDR1 PRHDT, CDR2 FYEKMQ (reference sequence). The ends were cut back, 5 bases at V and 10 bases at J, with 12 bases in the middle.

This clone is a singleton in its sample. This chain links TRBV5-4 with TRBJ1-1; D is ambiguous. Trimming stripped 3 bases from V and 1 base from J, with 16 bases between. Per germline, CDR1 SGHNT and CDR2 YYREEE (reference sequence). The CDR3 consists of 16 residues. The chain's CDR3 is CASSSHPDIRNTEAFF. The CDR3 DNA is TGTGCCAGCAGCTCACATCCCGATATAAGGAACACTGAAGCTTTCTTT.

The genes are TRBV3-1 (or the pseudogene TRBV3-2) and TRBJ1-6; 7 bases align to TRBD1. This CDR3 is built from 14 residues. Germline values: CDR1 LGHDT, CDR2 YNNKEL (reference sequence). The V gene end was trimmed by 4 bases and the J gene end by 5 bases; junction bases not matched to a gene: 2. The CDR3 nucleotides read TGTGCCAGCAGCCCGGGACAGAATAATTCACCCCTCCACTTT. This gives the protein CASSPGQNNSPLHF.

This sequence joins TRBV9 and TRBJ2-7; 9 bases are shared with TRBD1. The germline V gene has CDR1 SGDLS and CDR2 YYNGEE. There are 15 residues in the CDR3. V lost 0 bases to trimming and J lost 3 bases; unmatched junction nucleotides: 4. The CDR3 spells CASSVEDRGFYEQYF. As DNA, the CDR3 is TGTGCCAGCAGCGTAGAGGACAGGGGTTTCTACGAGCAGTACTTC.

This CDR3 reads CASSFDRGRGYGYTF. The CDR3 DNA is TGTGCCAGCAGCTTCGACAGGGGGAGAGGCTATGGCTACACCTTC. The chain joins TRBV2 to TRBJ1-2, with 9 bases matching TRBD1. V shed 6 bases, J shed 4 bases, and the junction held 9 bases outside the gene matches. CDR1 is SNHLY, CDR2 FYNNEI, per germline. The CDR3 runs 15 residues.

This chain uses TRBV14 with TRBJ2-7; possible D gene TRBD1, 5 bases. This CDR3 has 14 amino acids. Germline CDR1 and CDR2: SGHDN and FVKESK. V lost 0 bases and J 3 bases, leaving 9 bases between the germline ends. DNA of the CDR3: TGTGCCAGCAGCCAAGATGTACAGGACTACGAGCAGTACTTC. It codes for CASSQDVQDYEQYF.

The chain has TRBV10-3 and TRBJ2-2; D remains ambiguous. Germline V gives CDR1 ENHRY, CDR2 SYGVKD. This CDR3 is 14 amino acids long. Trimming removed 3 bases at V and 3 bases at J, with 8 bases between. The CDR3 sequence: CAISDQQYTGELFF. CDR3 in DNA: TGTGCCATCAGTGACCAACAGTACACCGGGGAGCTGTTTTTT.

V and J are TRBV7-2 and TRBJ2-5, with TRBD2 matching over 12 bases. V dropped 4 bases and J dropped 4; count of bases not matched to a gene: 7. Germline values: CDR1 SGHTA, CDR2 FQGNSA. The CDR3 loop spans 16 amino acids. CDR3 sequence reads: CASSWQTSGGRETQYF. The DNA of the CDR3 is TGTGCCAGCAGCTGGCAGACTAGCGGGGGACGAGAGACCCAGTACTTC.

J is TRBJ2-2 and V is TRBV7-9, with TRBD1 matching 12 bases. CDR3 length: 16 amino acids. The V and J ends lost 6 bases and 5 bases, in that order; junction bases with no gene match: 7. Germline V gene sequence: CDR1 SEHNR, CDR2 FQNEAQ (reference sequence). In nucleotides, the CDR3 is TGTGCCAGCAGGCCTCCGGGACAGGGGGCAACCGGGGAGCTGTTTTTT. This sequence encodes CASRPPGQGATGELFF.

V is TRBV11-3 and J is TRBJ2-2, with D uncertain. This CDR3 is 11 amino acids long. Germline CDR1 and CDR2: SGHNT and YENEEA. Trimming removed 4 bases from V and 7 bases from J, with 4 bases in between. The CDR3 bases are TGTGCCAGCAGCTCGAGCGGGGAGCTGTTTTTT. It translates to CASSSSGELFF.

This sequence joins TRBV2 and TRBJ2-1; perhaps TRBD1 as D (6 bases). Germline values: CDR1 SNHLY, CDR2 FYNNEI. The CDR3 is 15 residues long. The V and J ends lost 4 bases and 1 base respectively, with 11 bases between them. This chain's CDR3 is CASSADQGSYNEQFF. The DNA of the CDR3 is TGTGCCAGCAGTGCGGACCAGGGGTCCTACAATGAGCAGTTCTTC.

The chain uses TRBV7-2 and TRBJ1-5, with D possibly TRBD1 on 6 matching bases. CDR1 and CDR2 (germline): SGHTA, FQGNSA. The CDR3 is made up of 15 amino acids. V lost 3 bases and J lost 1, with 10 bases in between. The CDR3 here is CASSLTGGSNQPQHF. The CDR3, as DNA: TGTGCCAGCAGCTTGACAGGTGGGAGCAATCAGCCCCAGCATTTT. Filled out from reference TRBV7-2 and TRBJ1-5, the complete variable domain reads GAGVSQSPSNKVTEKGKDVELRCDPISGHTALYWYRQSLGQGLEFLIYFQGNSAPDKSGLPSDRFSAERTGGSVSTLTIQRTQQEDSAVYLCASSLTGGSNQPQHFGDGTRLSIL.

The rearrangement uses TRBV9 and TRBJ2-7; tentative D call: TRBD1 (5 bases). V gave up 4 bases and J gave up 5 bases, with 19 bases separating them. The length of the CDR3 is 15 residues. In germline, CDR1 is SGDLS, CDR2 YYNGEE. For the CDR3, the DNA is TGTGCCAGCAGCCCAGGGCAATGGGAATATGACGAGCAGTACTTC. Translating gives CASSPGQWEYDEQYF.

Concerning this clone: This CDR3 is missing its conserved last phenylalanine or tryptophan, likely due to a read error. Because the CDR3's place on the DNA is in doubt, the DNA is left out and the CDR3 is given as listed by TCRdb. This chain uses TRBV6-1 with TRBJ1-1. The CDR3 totals 12 residues, both ends included. Germline loops: CDR1 MNHNS, CDR2 SASEGT. CDR3 loop: CASSEGFAESDL.

This rearrangement joins TRBV6-6 to TRBJ1-4; D is unresolved. There are 14 residues in the CDR3. V shed 2 bases and J shed 8 bases, with 12 bases lying between them. Germline values: CDR1 MNHNY, CDR2 SVGAGI (reference sequence). In DNA, the CDR3 is TGTGCCAGCAGTTACCCGGAGGATGGCGAAAAACTGTTTTTT. Encoded protein: CASSYPEDGEKLFF.

V is TRBV10-3 and J is TRBJ2-1; D is unresolved. Trimming stripped 4 bases from V and 7 bases from J, with 8 bases between. The CDR3 spans 12 residues. Germline V gives CDR1 ENHRY, CDR2 SYGVKD. The CDR3 DNA is TGTGCCATCAGTGTTAACGGGAATGAGCAGTTCTTC. It translates to CAISVNGNEQFF.